A selection of T cell receptor beta chains follows, all from one sample in a study of shared clonotypes between healthy human individuals. Profiled with immunoSEQ multiplex PCR; TCRdb holds only in-frame clones, not every one. The data show fewer than 400,000 clones, around 74% seen once. The sequencing input was memory CD4+ T cells sorted from blood. These receptors originate from a young man in good health. The CDR3 runs from the conserved cysteine through the conserved F or W. D genes are given only for firm matches. Expanded clones are given a class, and other clones once, few, many or no size at all.

len: 16
abundance: NA
d_gene: NA
j_gene: TRBJ2-1
v_gene: TRBV6-5
CDR3nt: TGTGCCAGCAGTTACTCGATCCCCAGATTGGGTAATGAGCAGTTCTTC
CDR3aa: CASSYSIPRLGNEQFF

len: 17
abundance: NA
d_gene: NA
j_gene: TRBJ2-6
v_gene: TRBV5-6
CDR3nt: TGTGCCAGCAGCTTCGTGGGACCGCCCTCTGGGGCCAACGTCCTGACTTTC
CDR3aa: CASSFVGPPSGANVLTF

len: 14
abundance: few
d_gene: NA
j_gene: TRBJ2-1
v_gene: TRBV2
CDR3nt: TGTGCCAGCAGTGGTAGGACTAACCTCAATGAGCAGTTCTTC
CDR3aa: CASSGRTNLNEQFF

len: 14
abundance: NA
d_gene: NA
j_gene: TRBJ2-7
v_gene: TRBV15
CDR3nt: TGTGCCACGAACAGGAGTAGGTTTCTGGACGAGCAGTACTTC
CDR3aa: CATNRSRFLDEQYF

len: 13
abundance: NA
d_gene: NA
j_gene: TRBJ1-5
v_gene: TRBV6-1
CDR3nt: TGTGCCAGCTTGGGCCGGCCCGGTCAGCCCCAGCATTTT
CDR3aa: CASLGRPGQPQHF

len: 14
abundance: NA
d_gene: TRBD1
j_gene: TRBJ2-7
v_gene: TRBV11-2
CDR3nt: TGTGCCAGCAGCTACACGACAGGGATGGGCGAGCAGTACTTC
CDR3aa: CASSYTTGMGEQYF

len: 10
abundance: few
d_gene: NA
j_gene: TRBJ2-1
v_gene: TRBV29-1
CDR3nt: TGCAGCGGTTGGAGCAATGAGCAGTTCTTC
CDR3aa: CSGWSNEQFF

len: 13
abundance: NA
d_gene: TRBD1
j_gene: TRBJ2-1
v_gene: TRBV7-9
CDR3nt: TGTGCCAGCAGCTCACAACAGGGGGCAGAGCAGTTCTTC
CDR3aa: CASSSQQGAEQFF

len: 14
abundance: once
d_gene: TRBD2
j_gene: TRBJ2-3
v_gene: TRBV7-2
CDR3nt: TGTGCCAGCAGCTTAGGAGGGAGGGCAGATACGCAGTATTTT
CDR3aa: CASSLGGRADTQYF

len: 14
abundance: NA
d_gene: TRBD2
j_gene: TRBJ2-5
v_gene: TRBV28
CDR3nt: TGTGCCAGCAGTTTTAGCGGGGCACGGGAGACCCAGTACTTC
CDR3aa: CASSFSGARETQYF

len: 18
abundance: few
d_gene: NA
j_gene: TRBJ2-2
v_gene: TRBV28
CDR3nt: TGTGCCAGCAGGCCGGTAATTCTCCGCAAGAACTACACCGGGGAGCTGTTTTTT
CDR3aa: CASRPVILRKNYTGELFF

len: 14
abundance: NA
d_gene: TRBD2
j_gene: TRBJ2-3
v_gene: TRBV7-2
CDR3nt: TGTGCCAGCAGCCCACTAGCGAACACAGATACGCAGTATTTT
CDR3aa: CASSPLANTDTQYF

len: 14
abundance: NA
d_gene: TRBD1
j_gene: TRBJ1-5
v_gene: TRBV30
CDR3nt: TGTGCCTGGAGTGTACAACTCAACAGGGGGTCCCAGCATTTT
CDR3aa: CAWSVQLNRGSQHF

len: 15
abundance: NA
d_gene: TRBD2
j_gene: TRBJ2-3
v_gene: TRBV11-2
CDR3nt: TGTGCCAGCAGCTTTCGGCCTGGGGGGGCAGATACGCAGTATTTT
CDR3aa: CASSFRPGGADTQYF

len: 12
abundance: NA
d_gene: NA
j_gene: TRBJ2-3
v_gene: TRBV2
CDR3nt: TGTGCCAGCAGTAAGGGGGTAGATACGCAGTATTTT
CDR3aa: CASSKGVDTQYF

len: 15
abundance: NA
d_gene: TRBD2
j_gene: TRBJ2-5
v_gene: TRBV7-2
CDR3nt: TGTGCCAGCAGACCCCGACTAGCGTCCCAAGAGACCCAGTACTTC
CDR3aa: CASRPRLASQETQYF

len: 18
abundance: NA
d_gene: TRBD1
j_gene: TRBJ1-1
v_gene: TRBV18
CDR3nt: TGTGCCAGCTCACCGTCCCGGGACAGGGGTTCTATGAACACTGAAGCTTTCTTT
CDR3aa: CASSPSRDRGSMNTEAFF

len: 18
abundance: NA
d_gene: TRBD2
j_gene: TRBJ2-4
v_gene: TRBV5-1
CDR3nt: TGCGCCAGCAGCGCGGGACTAGCGGACTCCCTTTTGGCAAACATTCAGTACTTC
CDR3aa: CASSAGLADSLLANIQYF

len: 13
abundance: few
d_gene: NA
j_gene: TRBJ2-7
v_gene: TRBV11-3
CDR3nt: TGTGCCAGCAGCTTGTTGGCGGGGCACGAGCAGTACTTC
CDR3aa: CASSLLAGHEQYF

len: 14
abundance: NA
d_gene: NA
j_gene: TRBJ2-1
v_gene: TRBV11-2
CDR3nt: TGTGCCAGCAGCCCCAGCCTCGTCTATGGTGAGCAGTTCTTC
CDR3aa: CASSPSLVYGEQFF

len: 16
abundance: NA
d_gene: TRBD2
j_gene: TRBJ2-5
v_gene: TRBV5-1
CDR3nt: TGCGCCAGCAGGTTCCTAGCGGGACCGACCGCAGGGACCCAGTACTTC
CDR3aa: CASRFLAGPTAGTQYF

len: 16
abundance: NA
d_gene: TRBD2
j_gene: TRBJ2-1
v_gene: TRBV9
CDR3nt: TGTGCCAGCAGCGGGTTAGCGGGAGGGCCGGGGAATGAGCAGTTCTTC
CDR3aa: CASSGLAGGPGNEQFF

len: 15
abundance: NA
d_gene: NA
j_gene: TRBJ1-2
v_gene: TRBV11-2
CDR3nt: TGTGCCAGCAGCTTAGCTTTTAGGGGGATGGTTGGCTACACCTTC
CDR3aa: CASSLAFRGMVGYTF

len: 14
abundance: NA
d_gene: TRBD1
j_gene: TRBJ1-1
v_gene: TRBV5-1
CDR3nt: TGCGCCAGCAGCAGTGGACAGGGGGCCGTTGAAGCTTTCTTT
CDR3aa: CASSSGQGAVEAFF

len: 16
abundance: NA
d_gene: TRBD1
j_gene: TRBJ1-6
v_gene: TRBV5-6
CDR3nt: TGTGCCAGCAGCCCTGGACAGGGTCTACGGGATTCACCCCTCCACTTT
CDR3aa: CASSPGQGLRDSPLHF

len: 14
abundance: NA
d_gene: NA
j_gene: TRBJ1-5
v_gene: TRBV9
CDR3nt: TGTGCCAGCAGCGTAGGGACAGATTACCAGCCCCAGCATTTT
CDR3aa: CASSVGTDYQPQHF